Sequencing of this TCR beta chain was carried out in a study of CD4+ T cells in melanoma. CDR1 is SGHRS and CDR2 is YFSETQ in the germline V gene. The CDR3 is made up of 15 amino acids. V lost 4 bases to trimming and J lost 5 bases, with 18 bases between them. Method: immunoSEQ multiplex PCR; TCRdb's copy keeps in-frame clones and lacks some. The repertoire holds 13,000 or so clones, with under 80% as singletons. The sample taken for sequencing was cells from a culture (not recorded whether cultured in vitro). The sequence derives from a human donor with melanoma. This chain joins TRBV5-1 and TRBJ2-5; the D gene could be TRBD1 or TRBD2 (5 bases each). The CDR3 nucleotides are TGCGCCAGCAGCCGGATCGCCGGGGCTGGGGAGACCCAGTACTTC. It codes for CASSRIAGAGETQYF. The full variable domain, rest sourced from reference TRBV5-1 and TRBJ2-5, is KAGVTQTPRYLIKTRGQQVTLSCSPISGHRSVSWYQQTPGQGLQFLFEYFSETQRNKGNFPGRFSGRQFSNSRSEMNVSTLELGDSALYLCASSRIAGAGETQYFGPGTRLLVL.